The 15 T cell receptor beta chains below were found in one sample sequenced in a study of identical twins (TCRdb year 2016). The library relied on 5' RACE. Sequencing relied on an Illumina HiSeq 2000. TCRdb ran its own pipeline on the public reads, namely fastp trimming at Q25 and MiXCR clone calling, and kept in-frame beta chains. Under each unique CDR3 protein, matching rows form one entry showing the most common genes and DNA. The sample yields some 270,000 distinct CDR3 sequences; about 8.3% were counted once. The ten largest clones capture over 2.5% of the sample. A further study also used this sample, focusing on yellow fever vaccine responses in identical twins.

Sequences were obtained from CD8+ T cells sorted from blood. Source of these receptors: a young woman in good health.

This clonotype showed up just a few times. The rearrangement joins TRBV5-1 to TRBJ2-2, with TRBD2 identical over 10 bases. Germline V gene sequence: CDR1 SGHRS, CDR2 YFSETQ. The CDR3 has 14 residues. V shed 3 bases, J shed 7 bases, and the junction held 3 bases outside the gene matches. CDR3 sequence (DNA): TGCGCCAGCAGCTCGGGACTAGCGTTCGGGGAGCTGTTTTTT. Translating it yields CASSSGLAFGELFF.

The chain couples TRBV6-5 to TRBJ2-7, with 8 nucleotides matching TRBD2. The CDR3 covers 14 residues. Germline V gene data show CDR1 as MNHEY and CDR2 as SVGAGI. The junction had 2 bases not matched to a gene; V was cut back by 2 bases and J by 2 bases. The chain's CDR3 is CASSYEAGAYEQYF. CDR3 nucleotides: TGTGCCAGCAGTTACGAAGCGGGAGCCTACGAGCAGTACTTC.

At least ten counts were recorded for this clonotype. V and J are TRBV20-1 and TRBJ2-7, with TRBD2 as a possible D gene (5 bases). CDR1 is DFQATT and CDR2 is SNEGSKA in the germline V gene (reference sequence). The CDR3 consists of 12 residues. V was clipped by 1 base and J by 3 bases, with 7 bases between them. The CDR3 DNA reads TGCAGTGCTAGAGTTGAGGGCTACGAGCAGTACTTC. This gives the protein CSARVEGYEQYF.

In its sample, this clonotype was seen a few times. The rearrangement uses TRBV7-9 and TRBJ1-1, with 10 bases that match TRBD1. The CDR3 extends over 15 amino acids. After removal of 5 bases from V and 1 base from J, the junction contained 4 bases not matched to a gene. CDR1 is SEHNR and CDR2 is FQNEAQ in the germline V gene (reference sequence). CDR3 nucleotides: TGTGCCAGCAGCCACTGGGACAGGGGGAACACTGAAGCTTTCTTT. Its protein is CASSHWDRGNTEAFF.

The chain links TRBV15 to TRBJ2-7, with 9 positions matching TRBD1. The germline gives CDR1 LNHNV, CDR2 YYDKDF (reference sequence). This CDR3 has 18 amino acids. V shed 4 bases, J shed 3 bases, and the junction held 16 bases outside the gene matches. CDR3 protein: CATSNPGQGLSPYYEQYF. The DNA for the CDR3 is TGTGCCACCAGCAACCCGGGACAGGGCCTTTCGCCGTACTACGAGCAGTACTTC.

This clonotype was observed a handful of times. The chain uses TRBV28 and TRBJ2-3, with D hard to call. The germline V gene has CDR1 MDHEN and CDR2 SYDVKM. V was pared by 7 bases and J by 0 bases, with 11 bases between. The CDR3 is made up of 14 amino acids. The CDR3 here is CASNLWASTDTQYF. Here the CDR3 DNA reads TGTGCCAGCAACCTCTGGGCAAGCACAGATACGCAGTATTTT. Using reference TRBV28 and TRBJ2-3 for the parts outside the CDR3, the full variable domain is DVKVTQSSRYLVKRTGEKVFLECVQDMDHENMFWYRQDPGLGLRLIYFSYDVKMKEKGDIPEGYSVSREKKERFSLILESASTNQTSMYLCASNLWASTDTQYFGPGTRLTVL.

Only a few counts were recorded for this clonotype. The chain combines TRBV7-9 with TRBJ2-7; 9 bases agree with TRBD1. This CDR3 comprises 15 residues. J was trimmed by 6 bases and V by 4 bases; bases with no gene match: 10. Germline CDR1 and CDR2: SEHNR and FQNEAQ (reference sequence). CDR3 region: CASSSEGTGRSEQYF. CDR3 sequence (DNA): TGTGCCAGCAGCTCCGAGGGGACAGGGAGGAGCGAGCAGTACTTC.

This clonotype was seen at least ten times. The chain links TRBV12-3 or TRBV12-4 to TRBJ2-1; TRBD2 aligns across 10 bases. This CDR3 is built from 16 residues. Trimming cost V 6 bases and J 7 bases; bases outside gene matches: 12. This chain's CDR3 is CASSPLGSSGGNEQFF. CDR3 DNA sequence: TGTGCCAGCAGCCCCCTCGGGAGTAGCGGGGGGAATGAGCAGTTCTTC.

This clonotype has just a few counts. V and J are TRBV7-9 and TRBJ2-3; TRBD2 matches at 7 bases. The CDR3 contains 15 residues. Germline CDR1 SEHNR, CDR2 FQNEAQ (reference sequence). V shed 8 bases and J 1 base; nucleotides not matched to a gene: 9. This CDR3 reads CASEMSGERTDTQYF. The DNA for the CDR3 is TGTGCCAGCGAAATGAGCGGGGAGCGCACAGATACGCAGTATTTT.

V gene TRBV5-1 combines with J gene TRBJ2-7; TRBD1 agrees at 10 bases. CDR1 and CDR2 (germline): SGHRS, YFSETQ. This CDR3 has 16 residues. With V trimmed by 3 bases and J by 3 bases, 9 bases remained unmatched. The CDR3 sequence is CASSWDRDRGFYEQYF. The CDR3 DNA follows: TGCGCCAGCAGCTGGGACCGGGACAGGGGATTCTACGAGCAGTACTTC.

This chain links TRBV6-4 with TRBJ2-3; TRBD2 matches 7 bases. V shed 6 bases, J shed 3 bases, and the junction held 6 bases outside the gene matches. Germline V gene data show CDR1 as MRHNA and CDR2 as SNTAGT. CDR3 length equals 14 residues. This CDR3 reads CASSQGGETDTQYF. For the CDR3, the DNA is TGTGCCAGCAGCCAGGGAGGGGAGACAGATACGCAGTATTTT.

This clonotype was found a few times. This chain connects TRBV6-1 to TRBJ1-4; D remains ambiguous. The germline gives CDR1 MNHNS, CDR2 SASEGT. The germline V and J ends were trimmed by 6 bases and 2 bases, with 10 bases remaining between them. This CDR3 has 14 amino acids. CDR3 region: CASSSLGTNEKLFF. CDR3 bases: TGTGCCAGCAGCTCTCTGGGGACTAATGAAAAACTGTTTTTT.

The chain carries TRBV11-2 and TRBJ2-1; no clear D. CDR3 length: 15 residues. CDR1 and CDR2 from the germline V gene are SGHAT and FQNNGV. V was shortened by 5 bases and J by 4 bases, with 15 bases between the two germline ends. This CDR3 reads CASSPSFSPYNEQFF. As DNA, the CDR3 is TGTGCCAGCAGCCCCAGTTTTTCCCCGTACAATGAGCAGTTCTTC. The full variable domain, with the rest looked up from reference TRBV11-2 and TRBJ2-1, is EAGVAQSPRYKIIEKRQSVAFWCNPISGHATLYWYQQILGQGPKLLIQFQNNGVVDDSQLPKDRFSAERLKGVDSTLKIQPAKLEDSAVYLCASSPSFSPYNEQFFGPGTRLTVL.

This clonotype was detected a few times. This chain connects TRBV7-9 to TRBJ2-7; 9 bases line up with TRBD1. The junction had 9 bases not matched to a gene; V was cut back by 5 bases and J by 1 base. The CDR3 covers 16 residues. In germline, CDR1 is SEHNR, CDR2 FQNEAQ (reference sequence). The DNA of the CDR3 is TGTGCCAGCAGCCCGAGAACGGGACAGGGATCCTACGAGCAGTACTTC. Translation gives CASSPRTGQGSYEQYF.

This clonotype has only a few counts. CDR3 bases: TGTGCCAGCAGCCAAACAGGGAAGAACACCGGGGAGCTGTTTTTT. It specifies CASSQTGKNTGELFF. The chain is built from TRBV7-9 and TRBJ2-2; perhaps TRBD1 as D (6 bases). Germline loops: CDR1 SEHNR, CDR2 FQNEAQ (reference sequence). This CDR3 is built from 15 residues. Trimming stripped 5 bases from V and 1 base from J, with 11 bases between. Combining the CDR3 with reference TRBV7-9 and TRBJ2-2 gives the whole variable domain DTGVSQNPRHKITKRGQNVTFRCDPISEHNRLYWYRQTLGQGPEFLTYFQNEAQLEKSRLLSDRFSAERPKGSFSTLEIQRTEQGDSAMYLCASSQTGKNTGELFFGEGSRLTVL.